This TCR beta chain was documented in a study of blood T cell repertoires in COVID-19. The overall study: The study counted Cohort 3 donors as recovered given two negative PCRs, clearance, or symptom resolution.

Germline loops: CDR1 SGHDT, CDR2 YYEEEE. The CDR3 consists of 19 residues. V shed 4 bases and J shed 0 bases, with 22 bases lying between them. Methods used by the authors: Reference gene primer amplification gave estimated nucleated cell counts. TCRdb's copy holds only in-frame clones and misses some; the assay was immunoSEQ multiplex PCR. That table is the source of V, J and clone size, and D and trimming were worked out from the DNA. Of 200,000 or so clones listed, roughly 84% are singletons. The chain uses TRBV5-6 and TRBJ2-2; D gene uncertain. The sample was PBMCs or T cells enriched from blood (not recorded which). The clonotype originates from a man under 40 in a cohort exposed to, infected with or recovered from COVID-19 (not recorded which). CDR3 sequence: CASSLPYSSHLANTGELFF. CDR3 nucleotides: TGTGCCAGCAGCCTACCATACAGCTCCCACCTCGCGAACACCGGGGAGCTGTTTTTT.